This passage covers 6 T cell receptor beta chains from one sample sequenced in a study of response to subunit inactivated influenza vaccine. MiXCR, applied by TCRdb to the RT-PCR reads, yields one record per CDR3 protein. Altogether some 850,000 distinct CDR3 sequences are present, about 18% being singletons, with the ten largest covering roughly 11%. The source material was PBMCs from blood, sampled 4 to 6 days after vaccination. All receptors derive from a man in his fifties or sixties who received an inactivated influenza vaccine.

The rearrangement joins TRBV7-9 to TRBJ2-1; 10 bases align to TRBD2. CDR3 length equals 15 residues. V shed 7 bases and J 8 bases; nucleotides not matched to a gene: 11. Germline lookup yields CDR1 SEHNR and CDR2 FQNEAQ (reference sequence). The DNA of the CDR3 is TGTGCCAGCAACTCAGCGGGAGGGAGGGTTTATGAGCAGTTCTTC. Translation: CASNSAGGRVYEQFF.

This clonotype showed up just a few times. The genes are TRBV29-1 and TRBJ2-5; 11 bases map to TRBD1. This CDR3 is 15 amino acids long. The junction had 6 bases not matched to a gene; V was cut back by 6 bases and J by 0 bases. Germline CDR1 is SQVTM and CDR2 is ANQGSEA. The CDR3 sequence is CSVTSDRGHQETQYF. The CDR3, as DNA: TGCAGCGTCACCTCGGACAGGGGGCACCAAGAGACCCAGTACTTC.

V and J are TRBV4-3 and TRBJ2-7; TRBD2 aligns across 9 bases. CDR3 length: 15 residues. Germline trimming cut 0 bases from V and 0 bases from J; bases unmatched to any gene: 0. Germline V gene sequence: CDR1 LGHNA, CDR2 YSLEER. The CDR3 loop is CASSQEREGSYEQYF. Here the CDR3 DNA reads TGCGCCAGCAGCCAAGAGCGGGAGGGCTCCTACGAGCAGTACTTC.

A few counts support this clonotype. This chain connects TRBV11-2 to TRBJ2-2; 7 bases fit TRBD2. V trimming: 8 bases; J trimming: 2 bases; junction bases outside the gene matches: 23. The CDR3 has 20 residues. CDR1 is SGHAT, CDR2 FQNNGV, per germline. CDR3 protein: CASQLTPPTRASGNTGELFF. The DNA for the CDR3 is TGTGCCAGCCAGCTTACCCCCCCCACCCGTGCTAGCGGAAACACCGGGGAGCTGTTTTTT.

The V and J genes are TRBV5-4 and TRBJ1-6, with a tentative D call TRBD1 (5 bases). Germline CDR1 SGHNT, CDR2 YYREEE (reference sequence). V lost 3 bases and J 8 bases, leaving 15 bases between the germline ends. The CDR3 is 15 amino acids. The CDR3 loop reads CASSSDRGEDSPLHF. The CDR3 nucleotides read TGTGCCAGCAGCTCGGACCGGGGGGAGGATTCACCCCTCCACTTT.

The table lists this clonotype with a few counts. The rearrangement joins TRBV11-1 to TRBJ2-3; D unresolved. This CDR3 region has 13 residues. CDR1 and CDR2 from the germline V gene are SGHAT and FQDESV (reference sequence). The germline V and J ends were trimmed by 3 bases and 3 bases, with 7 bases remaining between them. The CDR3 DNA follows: TGTGCCAGCAGCTTTTATGTAACAGATACGCAGTATTTT. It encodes CASSFYVTDTQYF.